This is a list of T cell receptor beta chains from one sample in a study of T cells after yellow fever vaccination. A single record per CDR3 protein comes from TCRdb applying MiXCR to the 5' RACE reads. The sample consists of about 300,000 distinct CDR3 sequences, around 8.6% of them appearing once. Sequenced material: CD4+ T cells sorted from PBMCs, taken 5 days after the yellow fever booster vaccination. These receptors came from a man between 18 and 29 years old who received the YFV17D yellow fever vaccine. The CDR3 runs from the conserved cysteine through the conserved F or W. Each record gives: clone size, V gene, J gene, CDR3 protein. Clone size is stated in some rows and not others, as once, few, many or a class when expanded.

clone_size: few; v_call: TRBV20-1; j_call: TRBJ1-4; cdr3_aa: CSASPRQGLGKLFF
clone_size: few; v_call: TRBV7-9; j_call: TRBJ1-2; cdr3_aa: CASSLDTNYGYTF
clone_size: few; v_call: TRBV20-1; j_call: TRBJ1-1; cdr3_aa: CSAQLDGNTEAFF
clone_size: NA; v_call: TRBV4-3; j_call: TRBJ2-7; cdr3_aa: CASSQEYTTYEQYF
clone_size: NA; v_call: TRBV3-1; j_call: TRBJ2-7; cdr3_aa: CASSQMGPATNEQYF
clone_size: few; v_call: TRBV2; j_call: TRBJ1-5; cdr3_aa: CASSEERQASNQPQHF
clone_size: NA; v_call: TRBV6-5; j_call: TRBJ1-5; cdr3_aa: CASSYSRANNQPQHF
clone_size: NA; v_call: TRBV21-1; j_call: TRBJ2-5; cdr3_aa: CASSSRTSGKETQYF
clone_size: NA; v_call: TRBV6-1; j_call: TRBJ1-5; cdr3_aa: CASRPPGWPAYSNQPQHF
clone_size: many; v_call: TRBV5-1; j_call: TRBJ2-5; cdr3_aa: CASSPLGGQETQYF
clone_size: few; v_call: TRBV2; j_call: TRBJ1-2; cdr3_aa: CASPEEGANYGYTF
clone_size: many; v_call: TRBV20-1; j_call: TRBJ1-6; cdr3_aa: CSASGRESSPLHF
clone_size: few; v_call: TRBV7-2; j_call: TRBJ2-3; cdr3_aa: CASSPRNTDTQYF
clone_size: few; v_call: TRBV5-4; j_call: TRBJ2-2; cdr3_aa: CASSLTSGGAGELFF
clone_size: NA; v_call: TRBV5-1; j_call: TRBJ1-5; cdr3_aa: CASSLQGRTGEPQHF
clone_size: NA; v_call: TRBV5-1; j_call: TRBJ2-3; cdr3_aa: CASSLAQDTDTQYF
clone_size: few; v_call: TRBV10-3; j_call: TRBJ1-6; cdr3_aa: CAISGRNDSPLHF
clone_size: few; v_call: TRBV20-1; j_call: TRBJ2-1; cdr3_aa: CSAVSGATNEQFF
clone_size: many; v_call: TRBV4-3; j_call: TRBJ2-7; cdr3_aa: CASSQDWSGGPYEQYF
clone_size: few; v_call: TRBV7-2; j_call: TRBJ2-1; cdr3_aa: CASSRRGLAGRLSYNEQFF
clone_size: few; v_call: TRBV7-8; j_call: TRBJ1-2; cdr3_aa: CASSLETGRGYTF
clone_size: many; v_call: TRBV29-1; j_call: TRBJ2-7; cdr3_aa: CSVTTQGSDEQYF
clone_size: many; v_call: TRBV12-3/TRBV12-4; j_call: TRBJ2-3; cdr3_aa: CASRRTDTQYF
clone_size: few; v_call: TRBV20-1; j_call: TRBJ1-2; cdr3_aa: CSVTPTDSTPYGYTF
clone_size: few; v_call: TRBV5-1; j_call: TRBJ1-4; cdr3_aa: CASSTQGARDEKLFF
clone_size: NA; v_call: TRBV5-1; j_call: TRBJ1-2; cdr3_aa: CASSLGGAGGGLSYGYTF
clone_size: many; v_call: TRBV20-1; j_call: TRBJ1-5; cdr3_aa: CSASGGLQPQHF
clone_size: NA; v_call: TRBV7-2; j_call: TRBJ2-3; cdr3_aa: CASSLDYIDTQYF
clone_size: many; v_call: TRBV5-1; j_call: TRBJ2-2; cdr3_aa: CASSLELLWGGELFF
clone_size: many; v_call: TRBV10-2; j_call: TRBJ1-1; cdr3_aa: CASRDTGTGVPAAFF
clone_size: NA; v_call: TRBV5-1; j_call: TRBJ2-5; cdr3_aa: CASSLMAGAQETQYF
clone_size: few; v_call: TRBV6-6; j_call: TRBJ2-2; cdr3_aa: CASSYSGTQNTGELFF
clone_size: NA; v_call: TRBV2; j_call: TRBJ2-5; cdr3_aa: CAGALASQETQYF
clone_size: few; v_call: TRBV4-2; j_call: TRBJ2-3; cdr3_aa: CASSLEGLAGGLGGTQYF
clone_size: many; v_call: TRBV5-1; j_call: TRBJ1-2; cdr3_aa: CASSLDMGQATYGYTF
clone_size: few; v_call: TRBV7-9; j_call: TRBJ2-7; cdr3_aa: CASSLGASSYEQYF
clone_size: NA; v_call: TRBV7-2; j_call: TRBJ2-1; cdr3_aa: CASSLDAGGRNEQFF
clone_size: few; v_call: TRBV10-3; j_call: TRBJ2-7; cdr3_aa: CAIATDYEQYF
clone_size: many; v_call: TRBV12-3/TRBV12-4; j_call: TRBJ2-2; cdr3_aa: CASRPNTGELFF
clone_size: many; v_call: TRBV5-1; j_call: TRBJ1-2; cdr3_aa: CASSRDSSYGYTF
clone_size: few; v_call: TRBV7-3; j_call: TRBJ2-2; cdr3_aa: CASSQGGGGTGELFF
clone_size: NA; v_call: TRBV6-1; j_call: TRBJ1-5; cdr3_aa: CASSGLPEGRQPQHF
clone_size: NA; v_call: TRBV4-2; j_call: TRBJ2-2; cdr3_aa: CASSQGVGTTSHTGELFF
clone_size: NA; v_call: TRBV5-1; j_call: TRBJ1-6; cdr3_aa: CASSVGQGSSLHF
clone_size: NA; v_call: TRBV5-1; j_call: TRBJ1-2; cdr3_aa: CASSLALGGSVEGYTF
clone_size: NA; v_call: TRBV5-6; j_call: TRBJ2-3; cdr3_aa: CASSVGQGNAGDTQYF
clone_size: NA; v_call: TRBV5-1; j_call: TRBJ1-6; cdr3_aa: CASSRTGQAPNSPLHF
clone_size: NA; v_call: TRBV2; j_call: TRBJ1-6; cdr3_aa: CASRQGVGSPLHF
clone_size: few; v_call: TRBV12-3/TRBV12-4; j_call: TRBJ1-5; cdr3_aa: CASSSGASQPQHF
clone_size: few; v_call: TRBV5-4; j_call: TRBJ2-7; cdr3_aa: CASSFFDTREQYF
clone_size: NA; v_call: TRBV15; j_call: TRBJ1-3; cdr3_aa: CATSRVRGSGNTIYF
clone_size: NA; v_call: TRBV12-3/TRBV12-4; j_call: TRBJ1-5; cdr3_aa: CASRQGGGNQPQHF
clone_size: NA; v_call: TRBV9; j_call: TRBJ1-1; cdr3_aa: CASSVAPSGDRAFF
clone_size: many; v_call: TRBV4-2; j_call: TRBJ1-5; cdr3_aa: CASSQEQVGNQPQHF
clone_size: few; v_call: TRBV7-2; j_call: TRBJ1-1; cdr3_aa: CASILVWGLGTEAFF
clone_size: few; v_call: TRBV5-1; j_call: TRBJ2-5; cdr3_aa: CASSSRPGQGRGETQYF
clone_size: few; v_call: TRBV28; j_call: TRBJ1-5; cdr3_aa: CASSLDSGNQPQHF
clone_size: NA; v_call: TRBV3-1; j_call: TRBJ1-2; cdr3_aa: CASSQDRTGSSGYTF